These 12 T cell receptor beta chains came from one sample sequenced in a study of control samples from healthy donors and cancer patients (dated by TCRdb to about 2020). The library was built by means of the immunoSEQ multiplex PCR assay. The clones in this table, taken by TCRdb from immuneACCESS, are in-frame only. Not every clone is retained; where verified, under half of the shortfall comes from an unresolved V gene, and the cause of the rest is unknown. A total of 79,000 or so clones appear in this sample, roughly 91% of them only once. The ten largest clones capture roughly 9.7% of the sample. The sample comprised PBMCs. The source of these receptors is a woman aged 45-59 years with colorectal cancer.

The CDR3 here is CASSLGSGYEQYV. As DNA, the CDR3 is TGTGCCAGCAGCTTGGGATCTGGGTACGAGCAGTACGTC. The chain recombines TRBV5-6 with TRBJ2-7, with no clear D. The CDR3 covers 13 residues. Germline-derived CDR1 and CDR2 are SGHDT and YYEEEE. Trimming left V 0 bases short and J 4 bases short, with 8 bases between.

This clone was seen a single time. The rearrangement joins TRBV12-3 or TRBV12-4 to TRBJ2-1; 7 positions match TRBD1. V trimming: 7 bases; J trimming: 5 bases; junction bases outside the gene matches: 5. The CDR3 covers 13 residues. CDR3 loop: CASTGQVNNEQFF. The CDR3 region has the DNA TGTGCCAGCACTGGACAGGTCAACAATGAGCAGTTCTTC.

The gene calls are TRBV12-5 and TRBJ2-3; the D gene is possibly TRBD2 (6 bases). Germline V gene data show CDR1 as LGHNT and CDR2 as FRNRAP. This CDR3 has 16 residues. V was trimmed by 7 bases and J by 2 bases, leaving 19 bases between them. As DNA, the CDR3 is TGTGCTAGTGTACCCTCCGAGGAGGGCCCCACAGATACGCAGTATTTT. Translating gives CASVPSEEGPTDTQYF.

This chain connects TRBV5-8 to TRBJ1-5; 9 bases are a match to TRBD1. Unmatched junction bases numbered 5, after V lost 6 bases and J lost 4 bases. CDR1 is SGHTS, CDR2 YDEGEE, per germline. The CDR3 is made up of 14 amino acids. The CDR3: CASNKDRGNQPQHF. Written as DNA, the CDR3 is TGTGCCAGCAACAAGGACAGGGGAAATCAGCCCCAGCATTTT. Full variable domain (rest looked up from reference TRBV5-8 and TRBJ1-5): EAGVTQSPTHLIKTRGQQATLRCSPISGHTSVYWYQQALGLGLQFLLWYDEGEERNRGNFPPRFSGRQFPNYSSELNVNALELEDSALYLCASNKDRGNQPQHFGDGTRLSIL.

The chain joins TRBV3-1 (or the pseudogene TRBV3-2) to TRBJ1-2; D unresolved. V shed 6 bases and J shed 5 bases, with 13 bases lying between them. The germline CDR1 and CDR2 sequences are LGHDT and YNNKEL (reference sequence). The CDR3 covers 13 residues. CDR3 coding DNA: TGTGCCAGCAGGCCGAGAGAATCATATGGCTACACCTTC. This sequence encodes CASRPRESYGYTF.

In this sample, this clone turned up once. The chain couples TRBV7-2 to TRBJ1-4; 7 positions agree with TRBD1. CDR1 and CDR2 (germline): SGHTA, FQGNSA. V was pared by 2 bases and J by 7 bases, with 4 bases of the junction left unmatched. The CDR3 is 14 residues long. CDR3: CASSLRQGIEKLFF. CDR3 bases: TGTGCCAGCAGCTTACGACAGGGTATTGAAAAACTGTTTTTT.

J is TRBJ2-5 and V is TRBV15; 8 nucleotides match TRBD1. CDR1 LNHNV and CDR2 YYDKDF come from the germline V gene (reference sequence). The V segment lost 2 bases and the J segment 5 bases; nucleotides outside the gene matches: 10. The length of the CDR3 is 16 residues. CDR3 amino acids: CATSRIGTGFRETQYF. The CDR3, as DNA: TGTGCCACCAGCAGAATTGGGACAGGCTTTCGGGAGACCCAGTACTTC.

This chain uses TRBV28 with TRBJ1-4; D perhaps matches TRBD1 (5 bases). Trimming removed 2 bases at V and 1 base at J, with 17 bases between. The CDR3 runs 18 residues. Per germline, CDR1 MDHEN and CDR2 SYDVKM. The CDR3 is CASSLRVGGDLTNEKLFF. CDR3 nucleotide sequence: TGTGCCAGCAGTTTACGAGTGGGGGGGGATCTAACTAATGAAAAACTGTTTTTT.

This sequence joins TRBV7-2 and TRBJ2-7, with 7 bases lining up with TRBD2. The J segment lost 6 bases and the V segment lost 1 base, leaving 6 bases of the junction unmatched. The CDR3 spans 14 residues. Per germline, CDR1 SGHTA and CDR2 FQGNSA. In nucleotides, the CDR3 is TGTGCCAGCAGCTTAGGTCCAGCGGGGAGCGAGCAGTACGTC. Translation: CASSLGPAGSEQYV.

This clone showed up just once. Other DNA sequences in the same sample also yield this CDR3. The chain recombines TRBV2 with TRBJ2-7; D is perhaps TRBD1 (6 bases). The CDR3 covers 13 residues. With 4 bases removed from V and 4 bases from J, the gap between germline ends came to 11 bases. Germline CDR1 SNHLY, CDR2 FYNNEI. The CDR3 loop reads CASSVGGMYEQYV. The CDR3 DNA reads TGTGCCAGCAGTGTAGGGGGAATGTACGAGCAGTACGTC.

V and J are TRBV7-2 and TRBJ2-5; TRBD1 aligns across 7 bases. Unmatched junction bases numbered 6, after V lost 2 bases and J lost 3 bases. Germline CDR1 reads SGHTA; CDR2 reads FQGNSA. The CDR3 has 15 amino acids. DNA for the CDR3: TGTGCCAGCAGCTTAACCATGACAGGGAAAGAGACCCAGTACTTC. Its protein is CASSLTMTGKETQYF.

CDR3 nucleotides: TGTGCCACCAGCGCAGGGGTTACCTACGAGCAGTACGTC. Translated, it gives CATSAGVTYEQYV. The chain recombines TRBV15 with TRBJ2-7; weak D call: TRBD1 (6 bases). The ends were cut back, 5 bases at V and 2 bases at J, with 10 bases in the middle. Germline CDR1 and CDR2: LNHNV and YYDKDF (reference sequence). CDR3 length: 13 residues.